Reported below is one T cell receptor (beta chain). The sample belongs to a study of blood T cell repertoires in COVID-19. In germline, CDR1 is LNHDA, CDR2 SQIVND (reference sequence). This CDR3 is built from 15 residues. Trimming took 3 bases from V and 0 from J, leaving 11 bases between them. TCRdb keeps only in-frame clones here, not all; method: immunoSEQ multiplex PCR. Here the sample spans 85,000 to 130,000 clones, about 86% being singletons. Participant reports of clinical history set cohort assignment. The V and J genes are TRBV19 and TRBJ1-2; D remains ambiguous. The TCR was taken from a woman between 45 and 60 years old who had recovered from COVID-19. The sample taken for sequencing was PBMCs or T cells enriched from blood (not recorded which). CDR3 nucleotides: TGTGCCAGTAGTATTGCGGGGTACGCTAACTATGGCTACACCTTC. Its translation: CASSIAGYANYGYTF.